This T cell receptor beta chain was sequenced during a study of cytomegalovirus exposure and HLA in healthy donors. Study-level results: There were some public TCRs occurring in many donors, but most TCR sequences were rare. Analyses of presence/absence relied on an assumption of roughly uniform sequencing depth across donors. Researchers reported that three CMV-associated chains were confirmed in vitro as CMV antigen-specific. Listed as cytomegalovirus-associated were around 160 TCR beta chains.

As to this clone: Antigen specificity is unknown.

J lost 3 bases, V lost 0 bases, and 0 bases had no gene match. Per the germline V gene, CDR1 is SGHRS and CDR2 is YFSETQ. The CDR3 length is 16 residues. The PCR contained 60 Vbeta and 13 Jbeta primers. The table came from immunoSEQ multiplex PCR; TCRdb's copy has only in-frame clones and leaves some out. This table holds about 120,000 clones, 74% found once. Input material: PBMCs. The sequence derives from a human donor in good health. The chain carries TRBV5-1 and TRBJ2-3; 14 nucleotides align to TRBD2. This CDR3 reads CASSLGTSGRTDTQYF. The CDR3, as DNA: TGCGCCAGCAGCTTGGGGACTAGCGGGAGGACAGATACGCAGTATTTT.